This T cell receptor (beta chain) was profiled in a study of cytomegalovirus exposure and HLA in healthy donors. Whole-study context: Findings of an earlier analysis included roughly 110 million unique TCR beta sequences from around 180 million T cells.

The germline V gene encodes CDR1 SGHNT and CDR2 YYREEE (reference sequence). With 0 bases removed from V and 1 base from J, the gap between germline ends came to 14 bases. CDR3 size: 16 residues. The PCR contained 60 Vbeta and 13 Jbeta primers. The repertoire was sequenced with immunoSEQ multiplex PCR; TCRdb's copy has only in-frame clones and lacks some. The specimen's table records 100,000 to 150,000 clones. Sampled while nominally healthy, donors likely had unrecorded immune exposures. Sequenced material: PBMCs. This receptor was obtained from a young man in good health and CMV-seronegative. V gene TRBV5-4 combines with J gene TRBJ2-7, with D hard to call. CDR3 in amino acids: CASSLGGQIRSYEQYF. The CDR3 DNA follows: TGTGCCAGCAGCTTGGGTGGGCAGATCAGGTCCTACGAGCAGTACTTC.